Shown below are 8 T cell receptor beta chains from a single sample sequenced in a study of beta chain features in type 1 diabetes. Expressed TCRB transcripts were sequenced because the entire RNA isolate underwent reverse transcription. Clones were sequenced by immunoSEQ multiplex PCR, and TCRdb holds only the in-frame ones, with some missing. The sample holds about 16,000 clones, approximately 55% seen once. The sequenced sample consisted of stem cell memory CD4+ T cells from blood. These receptors all come from a woman younger than 30 in good health.

This clone came up a few times. The chain has TRBV2 and TRBJ1-1, with TRBD1 matching over 7 bases. Germline CDR1 and CDR2: SNHLY and FYNNEI. V was clipped by 6 bases and J by 1 base; unmatched bases: 8. The CDR3 length is 15 residues. Here the CDR3 reads CASRSIQGTNTEAFF. In DNA form, the CDR3 reads TGTGCCAGCAGAAGCATACAGGGGACGAACACTGAAGCTTTCTTT.

This sequence joins TRBV11-2 and TRBJ1-5; D not resolved. The V gene's germline CDR1 is SGHAT and CDR2 FQNNGV. V lost 0 bases, J lost 9 bases, and 12 bases lay in between. This CDR3 is 14 amino acids long. CDR3 in amino acids: CASSLDTSAGPQHF. DNA of the CDR3: TGTGCCAGCAGCTTAGACACCTCGGCGGGGCCCCAGCATTTT.

This sequence joins TRBV30 and TRBJ2-1; TRBD2 matches 9 bases. Germline CDR1 is GTSNPN and CDR2 is SVGIG (reference sequence). Unmatched junction bases numbered 10, after V lost 2 bases and J lost 2 bases. The CDR3 has 17 amino acids. CDR3 residues: CAWSRTHSGGTYNEQFF. The CDR3 nucleotides are TGTGCCTGGAGTCGGACCCATAGCGGGGGCACCTACAATGAGCAGTTCTTC.

This chain uses TRBV7-9 with TRBJ2-1; 10 bases agree with TRBD1. The CDR3 sequence is 13 residues long. Unmatched junction bases numbered 0, after V lost 1 base and J lost 9 bases. Germline CDR1 is SEHNR and CDR2 is FQNEAQ (reference sequence). The CDR3 DNA sequence: TGTGCCAGCAGCTTAGGGACAGGGGGTGAGCAGTTCTTC. Translating gives CASSLGTGGEQFF.

This chain uses TRBV7-9 with TRBJ1-1; D ambiguous. The V gene lost 5 bases and the J gene lost 6 bases, with 31 bases spanning the gap. Germline-derived CDR1 and CDR2 are SEHNR and FQNEAQ (reference sequence). The CDR3 loop spans 19 amino acids. The CDR3 nucleotides are TGTGCCAGCAGCCAATTGGGCGCGTTTGGGCGCCAAGCGGTTCCTGAAGCTTTCTTT. It yields the protein CASSQLGAFGRQAVPEAFF.

The J gene is TRBJ2-3, the V gene TRBV5-4; D might be TRBD2 (6 bases). The CDR3 consists of 15 residues. V lost 2 bases to trimming and J lost 2 bases, with 12 bases between them. Germline V gene data show CDR1 as SGHNT and CDR2 as YYREEE (reference sequence). This CDR3 reads CASSFREMITDTQYF. As DNA, the CDR3 is TGTGCCAGCAGCTTCCGGGAGATGATCACAGATACGCAGTATTTT.

In the case of this clone: The junction differs from germline at one of its ends, possibly a read error. The V call is TRBV10-3, the J call TRBJ1-1; TRBD1 is a possible D gene (5 bases). CDR3 length equals 15 residues. CDR1 is ENHRY, CDR2 SYGVKD, per germline. The CDR3 loop reads CATSDSTGVGTEAFF. The CDR3 bases are TGTGCCACCAGTGATTCCACAGGAGTGGGCACTGAAGCTTTCTTT.

The chain joins TRBV6-5 to TRBJ2-3; D may be TRBD2 (6 bases). The germline gives CDR1 MNHEY, CDR2 SVGAGI. Trimming removed 6 bases from V and 8 bases from J, with 18 bases in between. The length of the CDR3 is 14 residues. DNA for the CDR3: TGTGCCAGCAGCGATGCGGGGCCCGGTCTTACGCAGTATTTT. Translating it yields CASSDAGPGLTQYF.